Shown below are 14 T cell receptor beta chains from a single sample sequenced in a study of preoperative IRX-2 immunotherapy in early breast cancer. The assay was immunoSEQ multiplex PCR, and TCRdb's table has in-frame clones only and misses some. The sample holds over 5,500 clones, 75% seen once. Treatment described: preoperative locoregional IRX-2 cytokine immunotherapy. The material was tumor tissue, obtained before IRX-2 immunotherapy. These receptors originate from a human donor with breast cancer.

The chain recombines TRBV6-8 with TRBJ2-1; perhaps TRBD1 as D (5 bases). The germline gives CDR1 MNHGY, CDR2 SAAAGT. Deletions cut 8 bases from V and 2 bases from J, with 13 bases between. This CDR3 is built from 14 residues. CDR3 sequence (DNA): TGTGCCAGCGACCCCCAGGGTCCCTACAATGAGCAGTTCTTC. Translated: CASDPQGPYNEQFF.

The chain combines TRBV19 with TRBJ1-3; D is perhaps TRBD1 (5 bases). CDR1 and CDR2 (germline): LNHDA, SQIVND (reference sequence). This CDR3 contains 14 residues. V lost 5 bases and J lost 1, with 9 bases in between. The CDR3 loop reads CASSAGQSGNTIYF. CDR3 bases: TGTGCCAGTAGTGCGGGGCAGTCTGGAAACACCATATATTTT.

The gene calls are TRBV7-4 and TRBJ2-5; D call uncertain. The CDR3 covers 13 residues. Germline V gene lookup returns CDR1 SGHVT and CDR2 SQSDAQ. V was pared by 1 base and J by 5 bases, with 8 bases between. In DNA, the CDR3 is TGTGCCAGCAGCTTAGGTAGCCTTGAGACCCAGTACTTC. As protein: CASSLGSLETQYF.

The chain couples TRBV14 to TRBJ2-3, with 7 nucleotides matching TRBD2. The V and J ends lost 4 bases and 2 bases, in that order; junction bases with no gene match: 9. CDR3 length: 16 amino acids. In germline, CDR1 is SGHDN, CDR2 FVKESK. In DNA form, the CDR3 reads TGTGCCAGCAGCCGCGCTAGCGGCCTTTACACAGATACGCAGTATTTT. Protein: CASSRASGLYTDTQYF.

The V gene is TRBV28, the J gene TRBJ1-1; the D gene is possibly TRBD1 (6 bases). The CDR3 is 17 residues long. Trimming cost V 6 bases and J 0 bases, with 20 bases left between them. Per germline, CDR1 MDHEN and CDR2 SYDVKM. The chain's CDR3 is CASRTALGGPMNTEAFF. CDR3 in DNA: TGTGCCAGCAGGACTGCCTTAGGGGGGCCCATGAACACTGAAGCTTTCTTT. Complete variable domain (other parts from reference TRBV28 and TRBJ1-1): DVKVTQSSRYLVKRTGEKVFLECVQDMDHENMFWYRQDPGLGLRLIYFSYDVKMKEKGDIPEGYSVSREKKERFSLILESASTNQTSMYLCASRTALGGPMNTEAFFGQGTRLTVV.

This clone was seen a single time. The V gene is TRBV29-1, the J gene TRBJ1-2, with D tentatively TRBD1 (6 bases). This CDR3 comprises 12 residues. V was cut by 0 bases and J by 11 bases, with 13 bases left in between. Germline V gene sequence: CDR1 SQVTM, CDR2 ANQGSEA. The CDR3 nucleotides are TGCAGCGTTGAAGATGTTGGACAGTTATACACCTTC. It is translated as CSVEDVGQLYTF. Variable domain in full (rest from reference TRBV29-1 and TRBJ1-2): SAVISQKPSRDICQRGTSLTIQCQVDSQVTMMFWYRQQPGQSLTLIATANQGSEATYESGFVIDKFPISRPNLTFSTLTVSNMSPEDSSIYLCSVEDVGQLYTFGSGTRLTVV.

This clone has just a few counts. The rearrangement uses TRBV6-8 and TRBJ1-2; no clear D gene. There are 16 residues in the CDR3. The germline CDR1 and CDR2 sequences are MNHGY and SAAAGT. Trimming stripped 10 bases from V and 1 base from J, with 22 bases between. The CDR3 spells CAIRSGPSKVNYGYTF. In DNA, the CDR3 is TGTGCCATCAGATCGGGCCCCTCTAAGGTTAACTATGGCTACACCTTC.

This chain joins TRBV19 and TRBJ1-6; D is uncertain. The V and J ends lost 4 bases and 0 bases respectively, with 10 bases between them. The CDR3 contains 16 residues. CDR1 and CDR2 (germline): LNHDA, SQIVND (reference sequence). The DNA of the CDR3 is TGTGCCAGTAGTAATCTATTGAGCTCCTATAATTCACCCCTCCACTTT. Protein: CASSNLLSSYNSPLHF.

This clone is a singleton in its sample. This likely traces to a read error, being one base from a far larger clone. V usage is TRBV10-2 and J usage is TRBJ1-3; D ambiguous. V was pared by 3 bases and J by 0 bases, with 9 bases between. CDR1 is WSHSY and CDR2 is SAAADI in the germline V gene. The CDR3 consists of 15 residues. CDR3 sequence reads: CASSEDPSSGNTIYF. For the CDR3, the DNA is TGCGCCAGCAGTGAAGACCCCTCCTCTGGAAACACCATATATTTT.

V gene TRBV5-1 combines with J gene TRBJ2-5, with 8 positions matching TRBD2. CDR1 is SGHRS and CDR2 is YFSETQ in the germline V gene. J gave up 2 bases and V 2 bases, and 2 bases lay outside the gene matches. CDR3 length: 14 amino acids. CDR3 protein: CASSFSGAQETQYF. The CDR3 DNA follows: TGCGCCAGCAGCTTTAGCGGGGCGCAAGAGACCCAGTACTTC. The full variable domain, completed using reference TRBV5-1 and TRBJ2-5, is KAGVTQTPRYLIKTRGQQVTLSCSPISGHRSVSWYQQTPGQGLQFLFEYFSETQRNKGNFPGRFSGRQFSNSRSEMNVSTLELGDSALYLCASSFSGAQETQYFGPGTRLLVL.

V is TRBV19 and J is TRBJ1-2; D not resolved. CDR3 length: 13 amino acids. The germline V gene has CDR1 LNHDA and CDR2 SQIVND (reference sequence). Trimming removed 2 bases at V and 3 bases at J, with 7 bases between. DNA for the CDR3: TGTGCCAGTAGTATATGGACTTACTATGGCTACACCTTC. This translates into CASSIWTYYGYTF.

The chain employs TRBV19 and TRBJ1-5; D is unresolved. CDR1 LNHDA and CDR2 SQIVND come from the germline V gene (reference sequence). V lost 8 bases and J 3 bases, leaving 11 bases between the germline ends. This CDR3 spans 13 amino acids. The DNA for the CDR3 is TGTGCCAGTGGGAAAGGAATCAATCAGCCCCAGCATTTT. This sequence encodes CASGKGINQPQHF. The full variable domain, completed using reference TRBV19 and TRBJ1-5, is DGGITQSPKYLFRKEGQNVTLSCEQNLNHDAMYWYRQDPGQGLRLIYYSQIVNDFQKGDIAEGYSVSREKKESFPLTVTSAQKNPTAFYLCASGKGINQPQHFGDGTRLSIL.

This clone has just one count. The rearrangement uses TRBV6-8 and TRBJ2-6, with D uncertain. Germline V gene lookup returns CDR1 MNHGY and CDR2 SAAAGT. The CDR3 contains 15 residues. V gave up 6 bases and J gave up 0 bases, with 9 bases separating them. The CDR3: CASSSGNSGANVLTF. The CDR3 nucleotides read TGTGCCAGCAGCTCCGGAAACTCTGGGGCCAACGTCCTGACTTTC.

This chain's CDR3 is CASSSGRDNSPLHF. The CDR3 nucleotides read TGTGCCAGCAGTTCCGGCAGAGATAATTCACCCCTCCACTTT. The genes are TRBV6-8 and TRBJ1-6, with unresolved D. The germline CDR1 and CDR2 sequences are MNHGY and SAAAGT. The germline V and J ends were trimmed by 4 bases and 5 bases, with 9 bases remaining between them. The CDR3 has 14 residues.